This is a list of T cell receptor beta chains from one sample in a study of graft-versus-host responses after intestinal transplantation. Produced via immunoSEQ multiplex PCR; TCRdb's table is partial and in-frame only. The table includes 37,000 or so clones, roughly 90% detected once. Source: ileum tissue, taken 200 to 210 days after intestinal transplant. These receptors originate from a human patient who received an intestinal transplant, so some T cells may come from the graft donor. Each CDR3 is given with its conserved first and last residue.

v_call	j_call	cdr3_aa
TRBV6-5	TRBJ2-1	CASSGSSYNEQFF
TRBV7-2	TRBJ2-1	CASRDYSYNEQFF
TRBV2	TRBJ2-1	CASLRRHNEQFF
TRBV29-1	TRBJ2-2	CSVGGGITGELFF
TRBV12-1	TRBJ2-7	CASSSSDRGSEQYF
TRBV4-1	TRBJ2-2	CASSPAGATGELFF
TRBV6-5	TRBJ1-2	CASSLRLGRHYGYTF
TRBV2	TRBJ1-2	CASSEAPYGYTF
TRBV5-1	TRBJ2-5	CASSLAAGGPNPYQETQYF
TRBV15	TRBJ2-1	CATSIPSGAYVNEQFF
TRBV11-2	TRBJ2-4	CASSSSLLQGGGNIQYF
TRBV6-6	TRBJ1-2	CASSLGDGYTF
TRBV29-1	TRBJ1-2	CSVLRQDYGYTF
TRBV6-1	TRBJ1-5	CASSEAPYQPQHF
TRBV6-6	TRBJ1-5	CASRPTDYSNQPQHF
TRBV2	TRBJ2-5	CASGWTSGGSKETQYF
TRBV5-6	TRBJ1-6	CASVQGNSPLHF
TRBV28	TRBJ1-2	CASSLGSNGYTF
TRBV6-1	TRBJ1-3	CASSDRDPGHPGNTIYF
TRBV5-4	TRBJ2-7	CASSFAAGDYEQYF
TRBV7-9	TRBJ2-7	CASTQASEQYF
TRBV29-1	TRBJ2-1	CSVRSGQGYNEQFF
TRBV5-4	TRBJ2-5	CASSLEGSSRETQYF
TRBV5-6	TRBJ1-2	CASSVPGQFYGYTF
TRBV7-6	TRBJ2-3	CASSLGLAGKDTQYF
TRBV4-2	TRBJ1-5	CASIHYSSSNQPQHF
TRBV28	TRBJ2-1	CASTQMESYNEQFF
TRBV27	TRBJ2-5	CASSFASGGTETQYF
TRBV6-6	TRBJ2-3	CASRGTTDTQYF
TRBV19	TRBJ2-2	CASSIGRGLITGELFF
TRBV19	TRBJ2-7	CASSIGVNTYEQYF
TRBV2	TRBJ2-5	CASSPGLAGGRVTQYF
TRBV2	TRBJ2-7	CASSELGIVYEQYF
TRBV5-4	TRBJ2-7	CASSGQSYEQYF
TRBV2	TRBJ1-5	CASSDSFYSNQPQHF
TRBV2	TRBJ2-3	CASRDRADTQYF
TRBV14	TRBJ2-1	CASTGAFYNEQFF
TRBV5-1	TRBJ2-5	CASSLVATQYF
TRBV5-3	TRBJ1-2	CARSLRTGPDYGYTF
TRBV9	TRBJ2-2	CASSVRDRGGTGELFF
TRBV10-1	TRBJ2-3	CASSGTGGGDTQYF